This TCR beta chain was profiled in a study of blood T cell repertoires in COVID-19. Study-wide context: The United States, Italy and Spain provided the acute and convalescent COVID-19 samples.

Trimming left V 3 bases short and J 0 bases short, with 14 bases between. This CDR3 is 15 amino acids long. From germline, CDR1 is DFQATT and CDR2 SNEGSKA (reference sequence). Only in-frame clones appear in the TCRdb table, and some are missing; sequencing was by immunoSEQ multiplex PCR. The repertoire holds roughly 97,000 clones, with roughly 83% as singletons. This rearrangement joins TRBV20-1 to TRBJ1-2; D gene uncertain. This receptor was taken from a woman aged 80 or older with active or convalescent COVID-19. Sequencing was carried out using peripheral blood. The CDR3 DNA sequence: TGCAGTGCTAGTGAGCCTAACAGAGCTAACTATGGCTACACCTTC. Amino acids: CSASEPNRANYGYTF.